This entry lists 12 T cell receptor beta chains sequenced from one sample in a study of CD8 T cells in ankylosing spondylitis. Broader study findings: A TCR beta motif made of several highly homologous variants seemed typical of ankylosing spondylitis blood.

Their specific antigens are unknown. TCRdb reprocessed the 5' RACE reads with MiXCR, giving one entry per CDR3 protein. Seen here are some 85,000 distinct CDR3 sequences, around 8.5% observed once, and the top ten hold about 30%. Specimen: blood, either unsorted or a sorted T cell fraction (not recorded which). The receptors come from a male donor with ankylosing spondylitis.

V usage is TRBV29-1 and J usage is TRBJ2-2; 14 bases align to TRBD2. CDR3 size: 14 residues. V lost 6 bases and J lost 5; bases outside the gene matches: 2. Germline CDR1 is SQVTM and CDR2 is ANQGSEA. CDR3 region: CSVGLAGGTGELFF. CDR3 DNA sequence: TGCAGCGTAGGACTAGCGGGAGGAACCGGGGAGCTGTTTTTT.

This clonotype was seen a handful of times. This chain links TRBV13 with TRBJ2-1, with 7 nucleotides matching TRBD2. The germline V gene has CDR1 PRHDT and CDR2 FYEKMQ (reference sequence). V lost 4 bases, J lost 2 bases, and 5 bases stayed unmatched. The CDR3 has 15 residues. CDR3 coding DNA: TGTGCCAGCAGCTCATCTAGCGGTACCTACAATGAGCAGTTCTTC. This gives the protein CASSSSSGTYNEQFF.

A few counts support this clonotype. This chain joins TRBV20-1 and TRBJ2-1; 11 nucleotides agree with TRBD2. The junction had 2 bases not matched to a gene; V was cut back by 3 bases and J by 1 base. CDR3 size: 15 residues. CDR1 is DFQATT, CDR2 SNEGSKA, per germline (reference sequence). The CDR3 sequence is CSARGTSGSYNEQFF. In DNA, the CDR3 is TGCAGTGCTAGGGGGACTAGCGGTTCCTACAATGAGCAGTTCTTC.

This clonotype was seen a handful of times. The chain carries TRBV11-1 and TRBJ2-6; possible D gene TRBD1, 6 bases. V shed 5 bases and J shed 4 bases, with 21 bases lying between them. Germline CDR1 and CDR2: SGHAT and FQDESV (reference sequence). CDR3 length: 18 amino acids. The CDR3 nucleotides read TGTGCCAGCAGCACAGACAGGTTCTCGTCGAGGGGGGCCAACGTCCTGACTTTC. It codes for CASSTDRFSSRGANVLTF.

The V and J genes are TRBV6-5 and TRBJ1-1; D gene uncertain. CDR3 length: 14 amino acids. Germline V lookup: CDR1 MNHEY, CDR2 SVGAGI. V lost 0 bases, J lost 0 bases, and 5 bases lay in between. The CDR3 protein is CASSYSEMNTEAFF. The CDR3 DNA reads TGTGCCAGCAGTTACTCGGAAATGAACACTGAAGCTTTCTTT.

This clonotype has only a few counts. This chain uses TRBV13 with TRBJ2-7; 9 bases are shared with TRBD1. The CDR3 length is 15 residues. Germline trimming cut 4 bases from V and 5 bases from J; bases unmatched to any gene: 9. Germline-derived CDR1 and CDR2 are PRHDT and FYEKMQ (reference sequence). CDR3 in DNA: TGTGCCAGCAGCTCCGAGGGGACAGGGAGACACGAGCAGTACTTC. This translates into CASSSEGTGRHEQYF. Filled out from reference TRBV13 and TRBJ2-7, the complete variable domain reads AAGVIQSPRHLIKEKRETATLKCYPIPRHDTVYWYQQGPGQDPQFLISFYEKMQSDKGSIPDRFSAQQFSDYHSELNMSSLELGDSALYFCASSSEGTGRHEQYFGPGTRLTVT.

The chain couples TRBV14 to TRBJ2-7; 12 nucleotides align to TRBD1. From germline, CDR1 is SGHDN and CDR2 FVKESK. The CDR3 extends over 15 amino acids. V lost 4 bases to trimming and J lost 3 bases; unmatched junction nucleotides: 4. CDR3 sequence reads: CASSLGTGGLYEQYF. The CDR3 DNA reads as TGTGCCAGCAGCCTTGGGACAGGGGGCCTCTACGAGCAGTACTTC.

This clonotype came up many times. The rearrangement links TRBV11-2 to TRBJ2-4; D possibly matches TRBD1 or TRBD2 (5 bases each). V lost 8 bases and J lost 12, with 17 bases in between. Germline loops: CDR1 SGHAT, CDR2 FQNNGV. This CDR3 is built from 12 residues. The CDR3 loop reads CASFTGTGPQYF. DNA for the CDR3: TGTGCCAGCTTTACTGGTACGGGACCTCAGTACTTC.

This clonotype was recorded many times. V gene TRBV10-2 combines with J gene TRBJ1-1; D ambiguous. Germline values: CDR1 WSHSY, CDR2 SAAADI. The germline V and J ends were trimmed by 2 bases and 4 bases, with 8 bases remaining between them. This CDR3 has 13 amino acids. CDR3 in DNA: TGCGCCAGCAGTGAGGTTCGTCGCACTGAAGCTTTCTTT. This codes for CASSEVRRTEAFF.

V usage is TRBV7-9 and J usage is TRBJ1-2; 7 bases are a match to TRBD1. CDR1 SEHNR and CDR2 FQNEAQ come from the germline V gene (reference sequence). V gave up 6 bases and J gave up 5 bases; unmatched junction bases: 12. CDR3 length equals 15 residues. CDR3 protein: CASRNATGDWYGYTF. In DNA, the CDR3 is TGTGCCAGCAGGAATGCCACAGGGGATTGGTATGGCTACACCTTC.

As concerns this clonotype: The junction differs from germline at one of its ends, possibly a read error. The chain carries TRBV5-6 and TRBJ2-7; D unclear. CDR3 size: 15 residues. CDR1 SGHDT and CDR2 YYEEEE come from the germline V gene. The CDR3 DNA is TGTGCCAGCAGCGCGGACGAGGAAGTCTCCTACGAGCAGAACTTC. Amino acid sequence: CASSADEEVSYEQNF. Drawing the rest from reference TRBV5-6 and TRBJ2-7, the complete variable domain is DAGVTQSPTHLIKTRGQQVTLRCSPKSGHDTVSWYQQALGQGPQFIFQYYEEEERQRGNFPDRFSGHQFPNYSSELNVNALLLGDSALYLCASSADEEVSYEQNFGPGTRLTVT.

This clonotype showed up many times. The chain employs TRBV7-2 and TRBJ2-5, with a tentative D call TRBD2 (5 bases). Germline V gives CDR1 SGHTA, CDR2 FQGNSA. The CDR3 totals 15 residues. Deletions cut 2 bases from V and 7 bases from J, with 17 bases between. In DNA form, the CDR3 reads TGTGCCAGCAGCTTACAACGGGAACTACGCGGGACCCAGTACTTC. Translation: CASSLQRELRGTQYF.